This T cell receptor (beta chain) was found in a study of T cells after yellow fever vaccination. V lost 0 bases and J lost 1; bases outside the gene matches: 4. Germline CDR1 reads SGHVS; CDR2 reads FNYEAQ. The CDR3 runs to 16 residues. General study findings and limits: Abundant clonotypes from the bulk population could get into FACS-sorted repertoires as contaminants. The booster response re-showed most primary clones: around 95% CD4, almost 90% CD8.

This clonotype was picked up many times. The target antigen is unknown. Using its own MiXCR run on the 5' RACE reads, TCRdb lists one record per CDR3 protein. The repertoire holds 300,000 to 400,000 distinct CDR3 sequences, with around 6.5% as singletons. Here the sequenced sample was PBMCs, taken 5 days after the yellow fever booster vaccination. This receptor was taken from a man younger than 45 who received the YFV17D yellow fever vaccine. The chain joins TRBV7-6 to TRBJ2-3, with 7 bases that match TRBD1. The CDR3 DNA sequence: TGTGCCAGCAGCTTAGCGATTGGACAGGGCACAGATACGCAGTATTTT. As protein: CASSLAIGQGTDTQYF.